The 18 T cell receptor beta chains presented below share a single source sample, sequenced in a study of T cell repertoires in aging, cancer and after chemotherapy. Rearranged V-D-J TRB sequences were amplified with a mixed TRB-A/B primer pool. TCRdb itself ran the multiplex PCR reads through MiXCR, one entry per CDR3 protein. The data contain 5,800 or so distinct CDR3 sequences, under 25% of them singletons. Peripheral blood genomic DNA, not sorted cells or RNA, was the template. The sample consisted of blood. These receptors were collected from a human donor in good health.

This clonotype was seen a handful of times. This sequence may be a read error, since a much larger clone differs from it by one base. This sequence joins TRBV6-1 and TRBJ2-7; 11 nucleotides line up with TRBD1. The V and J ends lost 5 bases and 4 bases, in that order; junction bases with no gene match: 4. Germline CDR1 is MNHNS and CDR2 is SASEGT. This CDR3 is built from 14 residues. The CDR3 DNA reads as TGTGCCAGCAGTTTCCGGGACAGGGGGTACGAGCAGTACTTC. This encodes CASSFRDRGYEQYF.

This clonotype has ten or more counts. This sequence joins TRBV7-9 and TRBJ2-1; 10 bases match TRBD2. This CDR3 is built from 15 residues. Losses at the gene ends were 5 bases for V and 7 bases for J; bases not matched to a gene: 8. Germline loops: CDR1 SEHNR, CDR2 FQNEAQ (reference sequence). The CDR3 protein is CASSELAGPRNEQFF. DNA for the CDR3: TGTGCCAGCAGCGAACTAGCGGGGCCCCGGAATGAGCAGTTCTTC.

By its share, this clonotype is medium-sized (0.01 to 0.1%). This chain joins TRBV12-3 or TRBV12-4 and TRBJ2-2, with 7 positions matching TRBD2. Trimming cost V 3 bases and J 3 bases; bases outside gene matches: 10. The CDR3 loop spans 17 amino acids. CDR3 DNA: TGTGCCAGCAGTTTGCAACGGGCTAGCGGATACACCGGGGAGCTGTTTTTT. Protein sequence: CASSLQRASGYTGELFF.

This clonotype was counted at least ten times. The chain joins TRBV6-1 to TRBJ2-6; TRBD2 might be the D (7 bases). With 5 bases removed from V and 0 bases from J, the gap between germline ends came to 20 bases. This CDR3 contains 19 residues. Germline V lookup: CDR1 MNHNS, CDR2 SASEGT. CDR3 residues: CASSSSLGGGGSGANVLTF. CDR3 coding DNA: TGTGCCAGCAGTTCATCCCTCGGGGGCGGGGGCTCTGGGGCCAACGTCCTGACTTTC.

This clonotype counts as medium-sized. CDR3 region: CASSLESGQREKLFF. The CDR3 nucleotides read TGTGCCAGCAGCTTAGAATCGGGACAGCGTGAAAAACTGTTTTTT. V and J are TRBV11-2 and TRBJ1-4; 7 nucleotides agree with TRBD1. The V gene's germline CDR1 is SGHAT and CDR2 FQNNGV. V lost 0 bases and J lost 7; bases outside the gene matches: 5. CDR3 length: 15 amino acids. Looking up the rest from reference TRBV11-2 and TRBJ1-4 gives the full variable domain: EAGVAQSPRYKIIEKRQSVAFWCNPISGHATLYWYQQILGQGPKLLIQFQNNGVVDDSQLPKDRFSAERLKGVDSTLKIQPAKLEDSAVYLCASSLESGQREKLFFGSGTQLSVL.

CDR3 sequence: CASSQGQLFGYGYTF. CDR3 in DNA: TGTGCCAGTAGCCAGGGGCAGCTATTTGGCTATGGCTACACCTTC. The chain combines TRBV19 with TRBJ1-2; a possible D gene is TRBD1 (6 bases). The germline V gene has CDR1 LNHDA and CDR2 SQIVND (reference sequence). The CDR3 totals 15 residues. Trimming removed 6 bases from V and 4 bases from J, with 18 bases in between.

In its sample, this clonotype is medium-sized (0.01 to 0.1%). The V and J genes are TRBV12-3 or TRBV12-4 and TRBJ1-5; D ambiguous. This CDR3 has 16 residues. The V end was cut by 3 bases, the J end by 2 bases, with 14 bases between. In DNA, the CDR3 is TGTGCCAGCAGTTTTTATCGGCAAACTGGCAATCAGCCCCAGCATTTT. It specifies CASSFYRQTGNQPQHF.

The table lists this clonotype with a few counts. CDR3 loop: CASSDAPTDTQYF. The CDR3 DNA follows: TGTGCCAGCAGCGACGCCCCCACAGATACGCAGTATTTT. This chain connects TRBV12-3 or TRBV12-4 to TRBJ2-3; D ambiguous. The CDR3 sequence is 13 residues long. V lost 6 bases, J lost 2 bases, and 9 bases lay in between.

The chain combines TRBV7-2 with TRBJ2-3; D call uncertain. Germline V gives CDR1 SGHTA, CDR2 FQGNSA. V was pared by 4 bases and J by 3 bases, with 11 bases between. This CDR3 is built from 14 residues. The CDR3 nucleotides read TGTGCCAGCAGCTCGACTCGTGGGACAGATACGCAGTATTTT. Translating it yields CASSSTRGTDTQYF.

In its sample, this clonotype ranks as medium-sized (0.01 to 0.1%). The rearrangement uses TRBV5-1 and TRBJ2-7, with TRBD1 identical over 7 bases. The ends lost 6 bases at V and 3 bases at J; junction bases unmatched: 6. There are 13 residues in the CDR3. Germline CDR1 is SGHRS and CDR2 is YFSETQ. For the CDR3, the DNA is TGCGCCAGCACCGGGACAGCAAACTACGAGCAGTACTTC. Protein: CASTGTANYEQYF.

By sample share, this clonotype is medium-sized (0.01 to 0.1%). The CDR3, as DNA: TGTGCCACCCTGGGCCTGGGGGGCTACACCTTC. Amino acids: CATLGLGGYTF. V usage is TRBV27 and J usage is TRBJ1-2; D is unclear. With 10 bases removed from V and 8 bases from J, the gap between germline ends came to 14 bases. The V gene's germline CDR1 is MNHEY and CDR2 SMNVEV (reference sequence). This CDR3 comprises 11 residues.

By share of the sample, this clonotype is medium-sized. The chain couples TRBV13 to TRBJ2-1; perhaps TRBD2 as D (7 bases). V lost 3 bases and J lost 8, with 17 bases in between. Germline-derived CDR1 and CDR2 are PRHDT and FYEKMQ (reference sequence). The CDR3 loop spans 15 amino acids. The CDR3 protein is CASSLWGPGGDEQFF. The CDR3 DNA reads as TGTGCCAGCAGCTTGTGGGGGCCGGGGGGCGATGAGCAGTTCTTC.

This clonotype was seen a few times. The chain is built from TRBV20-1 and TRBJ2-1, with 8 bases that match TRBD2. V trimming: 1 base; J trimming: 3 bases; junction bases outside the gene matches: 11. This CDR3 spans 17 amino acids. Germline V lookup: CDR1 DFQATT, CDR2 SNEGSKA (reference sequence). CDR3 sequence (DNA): TGCAGTGCTAGAGGGGGAAAGGGGAGCGGGGGCTACAATGAGCAGTTCTTC. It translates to CSARGGKGSGGYNEQFF.

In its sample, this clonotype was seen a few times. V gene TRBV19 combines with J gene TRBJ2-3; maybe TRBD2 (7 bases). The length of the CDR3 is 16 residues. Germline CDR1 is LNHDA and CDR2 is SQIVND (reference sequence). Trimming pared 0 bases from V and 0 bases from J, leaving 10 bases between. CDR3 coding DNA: TGTGCCAGTAGTATAGAGGGGGGGCTCAGCACAGATACGCAGTATTTT. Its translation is CASSIEGGLSTDTQYF.

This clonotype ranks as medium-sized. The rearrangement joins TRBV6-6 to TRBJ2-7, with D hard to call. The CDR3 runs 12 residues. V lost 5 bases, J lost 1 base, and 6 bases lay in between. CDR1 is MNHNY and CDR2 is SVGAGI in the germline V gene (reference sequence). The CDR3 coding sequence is TGTGCCAGCAGTACGGAGTCCTACGAGCAGTACGTC. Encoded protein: CASSTESYEQYV.

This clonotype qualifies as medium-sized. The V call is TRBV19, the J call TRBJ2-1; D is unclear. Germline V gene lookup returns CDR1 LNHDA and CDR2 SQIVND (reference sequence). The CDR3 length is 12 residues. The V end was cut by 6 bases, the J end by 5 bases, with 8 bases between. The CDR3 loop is CASSRQDNEQFF. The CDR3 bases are TGTGCCAGTAGCCGGCAGGACAATGAGCAGTTCTTC.

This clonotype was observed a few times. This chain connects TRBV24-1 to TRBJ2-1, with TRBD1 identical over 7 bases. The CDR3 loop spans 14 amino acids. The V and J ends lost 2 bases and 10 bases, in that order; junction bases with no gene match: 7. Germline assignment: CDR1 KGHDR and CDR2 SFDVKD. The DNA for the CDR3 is TGTGCCACCAGTGATTGGGCAGGGGGTCCGGAGCAGTTCTTC. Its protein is CATSDWAGGPEQFF.

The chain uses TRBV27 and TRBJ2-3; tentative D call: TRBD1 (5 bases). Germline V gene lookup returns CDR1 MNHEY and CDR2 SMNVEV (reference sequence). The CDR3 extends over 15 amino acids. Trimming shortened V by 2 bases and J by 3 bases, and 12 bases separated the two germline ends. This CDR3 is CASSLKAGKTDTQYF. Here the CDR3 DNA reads TGTGCCAGCAGTTTAAAGGCAGGGAAAACAGATACGCAGTATTTT.